These 24 T cell receptor beta chains originate from one sample sequenced in a study of T cell repertoires in cytomegalovirus infection. TCRdb re-called the reads with MiXCR, one entry per CDR3 protein. The sample lists approximately 500,000 distinct CDR3 sequences; around 11% were seen once. Sequenced: PBMCs. The source of these receptors is a human donor in good health (CMV status not recorded). Some clones in this sample may be carry-over from other donors' samples.

Many counts were recorded for this clonotype. The gene calls are TRBV6-1 and TRBJ1-1; a weak D match, TRBD1 (6 bases). The germline V gene encodes CDR1 MNHNS and CDR2 SASEGT. V lost 6 bases and J 4 bases, leaving 12 bases between the germline ends. The CDR3 consists of 13 residues. The CDR3 DNA reads TGTGCCAGCAGAAGGGGGGTGGGCACTGAAGCTTTCTTT. It specifies CASRRGVGTEAFF.

This clonotype was seen ten or more times. The rearrangement joins TRBV7-8 to TRBJ1-5, with D unclear. Per germline, CDR1 SGHVS and CDR2 FQNEAQ. Trimming removed 0 bases from V and 2 bases from J, with 11 bases in between. The length of the CDR3 is 16 residues. CDR3 nucleotides: TGTGCCAGCAGCTTAGCGCTCGGGGAAGGCAATCAGCCCCAGCATTTT. Its translation: CASSLALGEGNQPQHF.

This clonotype was seen repeatedly, ten times or more. This rearrangement joins TRBV18 to TRBJ2-7, with D tentatively TRBD2 (6 bases). Per the germline V gene, CDR1 is KGHSH and CDR2 is LQKENI. The CDR3 consists of 13 residues. Trimming took 4 bases from V and 0 from J, leaving 7 bases between them. In DNA form, the CDR3 reads TGTGCCAGCTCACGGGGGGACTCCTACGAGCAGTACTTC. Translation gives CASSRGDSYEQYF.

The V and J genes are TRBV4-1 and TRBJ1-2; D is perhaps TRBD1 (6 bases). In germline, CDR1 is MGHRA, CDR2 YSYEKL. The CDR3 length is 14 residues. With 4 bases removed from V and 3 bases from J, the gap between germline ends came to 12 bases. CDR3 in amino acids: CASSPRGQDYGYTF. CDR3 coding DNA: TGCGCCAGCAGCCCACGGGGGCAGGACTATGGCTACACCTTC.

This clonotype was seen many times. The V gene is TRBV7-2, the J gene TRBJ2-3; the D is unclear. Trimming stripped 1 base from V and 5 bases from J, with 7 bases between. The germline CDR1 and CDR2 sequences are SGHTA and FQGNSA. The CDR3 totals 13 residues. In DNA, the CDR3 is TGTGCCAGCAGCTTAGGTCCAGGAGATACGCAGTATTTT. This codes for CASSLGPGDTQYF.

The chain couples TRBV20-1 to TRBJ2-3, with D tentatively TRBD1 or TRBD2 (5 bases each). Germline-derived CDR1 and CDR2 are DFQATT and SNEGSKA (reference sequence). V was cut by 8 bases and J by 6 bases, with 15 bases left in between. CDR3 length: 12 amino acids. CDR3 in amino acids: CSLEGRQDTQYF. The CDR3 nucleotides read TGCAGTCTAGAGGGGCGCCAGGATACGCAGTATTTT.

This clonotype was detected many times. The J gene is TRBJ2-7, the V gene TRBV7-8; maybe TRBD1 (5 bases). CDR1 is SGHVS and CDR2 is FQNEAQ in the germline V gene. CDR3 length: 14 residues. Trimming left V 3 bases short and J 3 bases short, with 12 bases between. The CDR3: CASSFQGVVYEQYF. In DNA, the CDR3 is TGTGCCAGCAGCTTTCAAGGGGTCGTCTACGAGCAGTACTTC.

V and J are TRBV29-1 and TRBJ2-1; 9 bases match TRBD2. Unmatched junction bases numbered 12, after V lost 6 bases and J lost 6 bases. Germline CDR1 SQVTM, CDR2 ANQGSEA. The CDR3 totals 15 residues. The chain's CDR3 is CSVAKAGGSSNEQFF. The DNA of the CDR3 is TGCAGCGTAGCCAAAGCGGGGGGATCGAGCAATGAGCAGTTCTTC.

The chain joins TRBV9 to TRBJ2-3; 12 bases align to TRBD2. Germline loops: CDR1 SGDLS, CDR2 YYNGEE. The trim removed 2 bases at V and 3 bases at J, leaving 1 base unmatched. The CDR3 runs to 15 residues. This chain's CDR3 is CASSVGLAGTDTQYF. CDR3 in DNA: TGTGCCAGCAGCGTCGGACTAGCGGGGACAGATACGCAGTATTTT.

This clonotype appeared a few times. This sequence joins TRBV15 and TRBJ2-1; no clear D gene. The germline gives CDR1 LNHNV, CDR2 YYDKDF (reference sequence). This CDR3 region has 16 residues. The germline V and J ends were trimmed by 5 bases and 5 bases, with 19 bases remaining between them. The CDR3 coding sequence is TGTGCCACCAGCGCCCGGGCCTCGGCTAGGGACAATGAGCAGTTCTTC. This translates into CATSARASARDNEQFF.

This clonotype appeared many times. The chain combines TRBV6-6 with TRBJ2-1, with TRBD1 as a possible D gene (5 bases). Germline-derived CDR1 and CDR2 are MNHNY and SVGAGI (reference sequence). V lost 5 bases, J lost 3 bases, and 11 bases lay in between. The CDR3 spans 14 residues. The CDR3 loop is CASSGRVYYNEQFF. The CDR3 DNA reads as TGTGCCAGCAGTGGCAGGGTCTACTACAATGAGCAGTTCTTC.

This clonotype showed up many times. Here the CDR3 reads CAISESDALRGEQYF. The CDR3 DNA is TGTGCCATCAGTGAGTCAGACGCCCTGCGGGGCGAGCAGTACTTC. The chain links TRBV10-3 to TRBJ2-7, with D maybe TRBD2 (6 bases). Germline V gene sequence: CDR1 ENHRY, CDR2 SYGVKD. The CDR3 extends over 15 amino acids. The ends were cut back, 0 bases at V and 6 bases at J, with 15 bases in the middle.

The gene calls are TRBV6-6 and TRBJ1-1; D remains ambiguous. The CDR3 loop spans 15 amino acids. CDR1 and CDR2 (germline): MNHNY, SVGAGI (reference sequence). V gave up 8 bases and J gave up 0 bases, with 16 bases separating them. Written as DNA, the CDR3 is TGTGCCAGCCTCCGGGAACTCATCATGAACACTGAAGCTTTCTTT. Amino acids: CASLRELIMNTEAFF.

Concerning this clonotype itself: Possible read error: a much larger clone is one base away. V is TRBV5-4 and J is TRBJ1-2, with 9 bases matching TRBD1. The CDR3 is 13 amino acids. CDR1 is SGHNT, CDR2 YYREEE, per germline (reference sequence). CDR3 sequence (DNA): TGTGCCAGCACCATGGACAGGGGCAGTGGCCACACCTTC. Its translation is CASTMDRGSGHTF.

Remarks on this clonotype: This may be a read error: a much more frequent sequence differs by one nucleotide. V and J are TRBV6-4 and TRBJ2-1; the match to TRBD1 covers 8 bases. The germline gives CDR1 MRHNA, CDR2 SNTAGT. The CDR3 loop spans 15 amino acids. The CDR3 here is CTSSDAGGPYNEQFF. CDR3 DNA: TGTACCAGCAGTGACGCAGGGGGCCCCTACAATGAGCAGTTCTTC.

The V call is TRBV5-8, the J call TRBJ2-3; D not resolved. This CDR3 comprises 12 residues. The germline CDR1 and CDR2 sequences are SGHTS and YDEGEE. Trimming pared 4 bases from V and 9 bases from J, leaving 12 bases between. The CDR3 region has the DNA TGTGCCAGCAGCCCCCGGCCGGCGACGCAGTATTTT. The encoded protein is CASSPRPATQYF.

In this sample, this clonotype turned up a few times. V usage is TRBV6-2 or TRBV6-3 and J usage is TRBJ2-5; perhaps TRBD2 as D (6 bases). This CDR3 has 14 residues. The V gene lost 7 bases and the J gene lost 5 bases, with 17 bases spanning the gap. Per germline, CDR1 MNHEY and CDR2 SVGEGT. CDR3 sequence (DNA): TGTGCCAGCATACTCGCGGGATCGAGGGAGACCCAGTACTTC. Amino acid sequence: CASILAGSRETQYF.

Many counts were recorded for this clonotype. This chain uses TRBV7-9 with TRBJ1-1; 8 positions agree with TRBD1. Trimming cost V 5 bases and J 5 bases; bases outside gene matches: 7. This CDR3 spans 14 amino acids. Germline CDR1 reads SEHNR; CDR2 reads FQNEAQ (reference sequence). CDR3 nucleotides: TGTGCCAGCAGCATCCAGGGGGCGCGTACTGAAGCTTTCTTT. This translates into CASSIQGARTEAFF.

The V call is TRBV4-1, the J call TRBJ1-1; D is undetermined. The germline V gene encodes CDR1 MGHRA and CDR2 YSYEKL. V gave up 4 bases and J gave up 0 bases, with 15 bases separating them. CDR3 length: 16 amino acids. The CDR3 sequence: CASSPGPLPLNTEAFF. The CDR3 coding sequence is TGCGCCAGCAGCCCGGGTCCGCTACCCCTGAACACTGAAGCTTTCTTT.

Many counts were recorded for this clonotype. The J gene is TRBJ2-5, the V gene TRBV7-8; D is possibly TRBD1 (5 bases). Trimming pared 3 bases from V and 3 bases from J, leaving 8 bases between. There are 13 residues in the CDR3. CDR1 is SGHVS and CDR2 is FQNEAQ in the germline V gene. The CDR3 DNA is TGTGCCAGCAGCTTCCCAGGGAAAGAGACCCAGTACTTC. It encodes CASSFPGKETQYF.

The chain combines TRBV28 with TRBJ2-7; the match to TRBD1 covers 7 bases. V lost 1 base and J lost 12; bases outside the gene matches: 9. The V gene's germline CDR1 is MDHEN and CDR2 SYDVKM. This CDR3 is 13 amino acids long. The CDR3 sequence: CASSLSRGTDLYF. CDR3 nucleotides: TGTGCCAGCAGTTTATCCAGGGGGACCGACCTGTACTTC.

The rearrangement uses TRBV30 and TRBJ2-1; 7 nucleotides line up with TRBD2. V lost 3 bases to trimming and J lost 7 bases; unmatched junction nucleotides: 12. This CDR3 comprises 15 residues. The V gene's germline CDR1 is GTSNPN and CDR2 SVGIG (reference sequence). DNA of the CDR3: TGTGCCTGGAGGAAAGTGCGCACGGGGGGAAATGAGCAGTTCTTC. Translation gives CAWRKVRTGGNEQFF. The whole variable domain, remainder taken from reference TRBV30 and TRBJ2-1, is SQTIHQWPATLVQPVGSPLSLECTVEGTSNPNLYWYRQAAGRGLQLLFYSVGIGQISSEVPQNLSASRPQDRQFILSSKKLLLSDSGFYLCAWRKVRTGGNEQFFGPGTRLTVL.

Many counts were recorded for this clonotype. The chain carries TRBV5-4 and TRBJ2-1; 8 bases are a match to TRBD1. Germline V gene lookup returns CDR1 SGHNT and CDR2 YYREEE (reference sequence). Unmatched junction bases numbered 3, after V lost 0 bases and J lost 4 bases. The CDR3 covers 15 residues. CDR3 sequence: CASSLVGTGYNEQFF. CDR3 bases: TGTGCCAGCAGCTTGGTCGGGACAGGATACAATGAGCAGTTCTTC. Drawing the rest from reference TRBV5-4 and TRBJ2-1, the complete variable domain is ETGVTQSPTHLIKTRGQQVTLRCSSQSGHNTVSWYQQALGQGPQFIFQYYREEENGRGNFPPRFSGLQFPNYSSELNVNALELDDSALYLCASSLVGTGYNEQFFGPGTRLTVL.

This clonotype was seen at least ten times. The rearrangement links TRBV6-5 to TRBJ2-5; D perhaps matches TRBD2 (6 bases). The CDR3 is 13 amino acids. With 7 bases removed from V and 1 base from J, the gap between germline ends came to 10 bases. Germline loops: CDR1 MNHEY, CDR2 SVGAGI. The CDR3 is CASNRGIQETQYF. The CDR3 DNA reads TGTGCCAGCAATCGGGGGATCCAAGAGACCCAGTACTTC.